The clone carrying this T cell receptor beta chain was seen a handful of times. Its antigen is unidentified. Repertoires were generated with immunoSEQ multiplex PCR, while TCRdb's copy carries only in-frame clones and drops some. The sample shows 31,000 or so clones, about 80% of them seen only once. Noted time point: week 47, end of study. Vaccine doses each comprised 300 ug of mutant IDH1 20-mer peptide, with topical imiquimod. This sample stems from a study of a mutant IDH1 vaccine in newly diagnosed glioma. Germline assignment: CDR1 SQVTM and CDR2 ANQGSEA. V lost 7 bases and J lost 7; bases outside the gene matches: 9. CDR3 length: 13 amino acids.

J is TRBJ1-1 and V is TRBV29-1; 10 bases are shared with TRBD1. The clonotype originates from a man aged 25 to 40 with glioma. The specimen was PBMCs, collected from a glioma patient whose treatment included an IDH1 peptide vaccine. The CDR3 is CSDGTGEGNEAFF. The CDR3 DNA sequence: TGCAGCGATGGGACAGGGGAAGGTAATGAAGCTTTCTTT.